A single sample gave rise to the 21 T cell receptor beta chains below, sequenced in a study of T cell changes during pregnancy in multiple sclerosis. Profiled with immunoSEQ multiplex PCR; TCRdb holds only in-frame clones, not every one. The sample has tens of thousands of clones, 90% seen once. Sequencing was performed on CD8+ T cells from peripheral blood mononuclear cells, taken before pregnancy. These TCRs come from a female donor with multiple sclerosis, enrolled in a pregnancy study.

This clone was detected only a few times. CDR3 nucleotide sequence: TGTGCCAGCAGCCAAGTCCCAGGGGGCGATGGCTACACCTTC. Its protein is CASSQVPGGDGYTF. This chain connects TRBV4-2 to TRBJ1-2; 8 nucleotides match TRBD1. Germline V gene data show CDR1 as LGHNA and CDR2 as YNFKEQ. V shed 1 base and J 6 bases; nucleotides not matched to a gene: 4. The CDR3 runs to 14 residues.

This rearrangement joins TRBV4-2 to TRBJ2-5; possible D gene TRBD2, 6 bases. Gene TRBJ2-7 matches the end of the DNA better, so the J call may be wrong. The CDR3 spans 15 residues. Germline V gene sequence: CDR1 LGHNA, CDR2 YNFKEQ. CDR3 sequence reads: CASSHGRTGAYEQYF. For the CDR3, the DNA is TGTGCCAGCAGCCACGGACGGACGGGAGCCTACGAGCAGTACTTC.

This clone came up once. V gene TRBV4-3 combines with J gene TRBJ2-3; D unclear. V lost 2 bases and J lost 2, with 17 bases in between. The CDR3 covers 17 residues. Germline values: CDR1 LGHNA, CDR2 YSLEER. CDR3 amino acids: CASSQISTAELTDTQYF. In DNA, the CDR3 is TGCGCCAGCAGCCAAATCAGTACGGCGGAACTCACAGATACGCAGTATTTT.

This chain links TRBV30 with TRBJ1-3; no reliable D call. Germline V lookup: CDR1 GTSNPN, CDR2 SVGIG (reference sequence). The V and J ends lost 3 bases and 4 bases respectively, with 13 bases between them. The CDR3 sequence is 14 residues long. CDR3 loop: CAWRVRERGNTIYF. CDR3 nucleotides: TGTGCCTGGAGAGTGCGGGAGCGAGGAAACACCATATATTTT.

The rearrangement links TRBV4-2 to TRBJ1-1, with D perhaps matching TRBD1 (5 bases). Germline V CDR1 and CDR2: LGHNA, YNFKEQ. Between the trimmed V and J ends, which lost 2 bases and 4 bases, there was a span of 11 bases. This CDR3 region has 14 residues. CDR3 sequence (DNA): TGTGCCAGCAGCCAAATGGGGGGTTTCACTGAAGCTTTCTTT. Translated: CASSQMGGFTEAFF.

The rearrangement links TRBV5-5 to TRBJ2-7; no definite D call. The CDR3 is 10 amino acids. Germline V gene data show CDR1 as SGHKS and CDR2 as YYEKEE (reference sequence). V lost 4 bases and J lost 5, with 4 bases in between. CDR3 loop: CASSIDEQYF. The CDR3 DNA sequence: TGTGCCAGCAGCATCGACGAGCAGTACTTC.

This clone was seen only once. This chain links TRBV9 with TRBJ2-3; 9 nucleotides agree with TRBD2. This CDR3 region has 16 residues. CDR1 is SGDLS, CDR2 YYNGEE, per germline. V dropped 2 bases and J dropped 2; count of bases not matched to a gene: 6. The CDR3 bases are TGTGCCAGCAGCGTCCCTAGCGGGGAGAACACAGATACGCAGTATTTT. This sequence encodes CASSVPSGENTDTQYF.

The rearrangement uses TRBV4-3 and TRBJ1-5; a weak D match, TRBD1 (6 bases). Germline V gene data show CDR1 as LGHNA and CDR2 as YSLEER. This CDR3 has 16 residues. V was clipped by 0 bases and J by 7 bases, with 16 bases between them. In DNA form, the CDR3 reads TGCGCCAGCAGCCAAGAGCCCCCAGGGGCCGGGCAGCCCCAGCATTTT. This codes for CASSQEPPGAGQPQHF.

This clone showed up just once. The chain couples TRBV5-8 to TRBJ1-2, with 9 bases aligning to TRBD1. Germline CDR1 and CDR2: SGHTS and YDEGEE. CDR3 length equals 16 residues. After removal of 5 bases from V and 1 base from J, the junction contained 9 bases not matched to a gene. CDR3 residues: CASSYRGLELNYGYTF. Here the CDR3 DNA reads TGTGCCAGCAGTTACAGGGGGCTCGAACTTAACTATGGCTACACCTTC.

This clone has only a few counts. This chain connects TRBV9 to TRBJ1-1; 9 bases map to TRBD1. V trimming: 2 bases; J trimming: 1 base; junction bases outside the gene matches: 0. Germline values: CDR1 SGDLS, CDR2 YYNGEE. This CDR3 has 14 residues. CDR3 nucleotide sequence: TGTGCCAGCAGCGTGGGACAGGGGAACACTGAAGCTTTCTTT. Its translation: CASSVGQGNTEAFF.

The CDR3 spells CASSQDARDRDTEAFF. CDR3 nucleotides: TGTGCCAGCAGCCAAGATGCTCGGGACAGAGACACTGAAGCTTTCTTT. This chain joins TRBV14 and TRBJ1-1; 7 nucleotides agree with TRBD1. This CDR3 contains 16 residues. The junction had 7 bases not matched to a gene; V was cut back by 0 bases and J by 3 bases. Germline V gene sequence: CDR1 SGHDN, CDR2 FVKESK. Looking up the rest from reference TRBV14 and TRBJ1-1 gives the full variable domain: EAGVTQFPSHSVIEKGQTVTLRCDPISGHDNLYWYRRVMGKEIKFLLHFVKESKQDESGMPNNRFLAERTGGTYSTLKVQPAELEDSGVYFCASSQDARDRDTEAFFGQGTRLTVV.

The genes are TRBV5-6 and TRBJ2-5; 14 bases agree with TRBD2. V dropped 0 bases and J dropped 5; count of bases not matched to a gene: 9. There are 18 residues in the CDR3. Germline V lookup: CDR1 SGHDT, CDR2 YYEEEE. CDR3 nucleotide sequence: TGTGCCAGCAGCTTGGCCGGACTAGCGGGGGGTGTCAGGGAGACCCAGTACTTC. It codes for CASSLAGLAGGVRETQYF.

In its sample, this clone was seen once. This chain uses TRBV10-2 with TRBJ1-1; D unclear. V shed 2 bases and J shed 0 bases, with 7 bases lying between them. The germline gives CDR1 WSHSY, CDR2 SAAADI. The CDR3 sequence is 14 residues long. This chain's CDR3 is CASSETMVNTEAFF. The CDR3 nucleotides are TGCGCCAGCAGTGAGACAATGGTGAACACTGAAGCTTTCTTT.

This clone occurred once. The chain employs TRBV4-1 and TRBJ2-5; 9 bases agree with TRBD1. This CDR3 has 15 residues. The trim removed 0 bases at V and 11 bases at J, leaving 10 bases unmatched. Germline V gene lookup returns CDR1 MGHRA and CDR2 YSYEKL. CDR3 DNA sequence: TGCGCCAGCAGCCAAGACGACAGGGGGTTTGAGGAGCAGTACTTC. It specifies CASSQDDRGFEEQYF.

The CDR3 DNA sequence: TGTGCCAGCAGCCAAGATCTCGCGGGGGGCTTCTACGAGCAGTACTTC. It is translated as CASSQDLAGGFYEQYF. V and J are TRBV4-2 and TRBJ2-7; the match to TRBD2 covers 8 bases. V lost 0 bases to trimming and J lost 3 bases; unmatched junction nucleotides: 7. From germline, CDR1 is LGHNA and CDR2 YNFKEQ. The CDR3 sequence is 16 residues long.

The rearrangement uses TRBV30 and TRBJ1-5; possibly TRBD1 for D (5 bases). Germline CDR1 is GTSNPN and CDR2 is SVGIG (reference sequence). V lost 2 bases, J lost 7 bases, and 9 bases lay in between. This CDR3 is built from 12 residues. For the CDR3, the DNA is TGTGCCTGGAGTCCCGGGGGGCAGCCCCAGCATTTT. Its protein product is CAWSPGGQPQHF.

The chain is built from TRBV4-3 and TRBJ2-7, with 8 bases that match TRBD1. Per the germline V gene, CDR1 is LGHNA and CDR2 is YSLEER. The trim removed 4 bases at V and 2 bases at J, leaving 4 bases unmatched. The CDR3 consists of 14 residues. CDR3 in amino acids: CASSPRTGTYEQYF. CDR3 nucleotide sequence: TGCGCCAGCAGCCCCCGGACAGGGACCTACGAGCAGTACTTC.

This chain connects TRBV14 to TRBJ2-7; possibly TRBD2 for D (5 bases). V was pared by 4 bases and J by 3 bases, with 16 bases between. Germline lookup yields CDR1 SGHDN and CDR2 FVKESK. CDR3 length equals 15 residues. CDR3 sequence: CASSLTNLPFYEQYF. CDR3 coding DNA: TGTGCCAGCAGCCTGACTAATCTCCCTTTCTACGAGCAGTACTTC.

This clone was seen just once. The chain employs TRBV9 and TRBJ1-1, with D possibly matching TRBD1 (5 bases). This CDR3 comprises 13 residues. From germline, CDR1 is SGDLS and CDR2 YYNGEE. The germline V and J ends were trimmed by 6 bases and 1 base, with 10 bases remaining between them. In DNA form, the CDR3 reads TGTGCCAGCAATGGCCAGGGGAACACTGAAGCTTTCTTT. Its protein is CASNGQGNTEAFF.

The chain recombines TRBV11-3 with TRBJ1-1; 7 bases agree with TRBD1. Germline V CDR1 and CDR2: SGHNT, YENEEA. Trimming cost V 4 bases and J 4 bases; bases outside gene matches: 6. CDR3 length equals 14 residues. The CDR3 bases are TGTGCCAGCAGCTCGAGACAGGGCTCCACTGAAGCTTTCTTT. This encodes CASSSRQGSTEAFF.

The V and J genes are TRBV6-6 and TRBJ1-1, with D unclear. The germline V and J ends were trimmed by 0 bases and 2 bases, with 7 bases remaining between them. The CDR3 length is 14 residues. CDR1 is MNHNY and CDR2 is SVGAGI in the germline V gene (reference sequence). DNA of the CDR3: TGTGCCAGCAGTTACTCGCCGAGAAACACTGAAGCTTTCTTT. Its translation is CASSYSPRNTEAFF.